This entry is about one TCR beta chain. Its specificity is unknown. There are 12 residues in the CDR3. Germline values: CDR1 SGHNT, CDR2 YENEEA. The germline V and J ends were trimmed by 5 bases and 6 bases, with 9 bases remaining between them. The record originates from a study of neurological immune-mediated disorders. TCRdb processed the 5' RACE reads anew with MiXCR; each CDR3 protein has one entry. The sample contains approximately 65,000 distinct CDR3 sequences, around 5.1% of which appear only once. Study results and limitations: Neither clinical nor MRI features were found to be associated with the multiple sclerosis repertoire cluster.

The sequencing sample was made of PBMCs. The rearrangement joins TRBV11-3 to TRBJ2-3; D gene ambiguous. This TCR was recovered from a human donor with multiple sclerosis. The donor label of this sample is uncertain. CDR3 in DNA: TGTGCCAGCAGCCTTACCCCGGATACGCAGTATTTT. Protein product: CASSLTPDTQYF. Complete variable domain (other parts from reference TRBV11-3 and TRBJ2-3): EAGVVQSPRYKIIEKKQPVAFWCNPISGHNTLYWYLQNLGQGPELLIRYENEEAVDDSQLPKDRFSAERLKGVDSTLKIQPAELGDSAVYLCASSLTPDTQYFGPGTRLTVL.